The rows below give T cell receptor beta chains drawn from one sample of a study of neurological immune-mediated disorders. TCRdb analysed the 5' RACE reads with MiXCR anew, one entry per CDR3 protein. The profile shows 78,000 or so distinct CDR3 sequences, approximately 5% of them singletons. What was sequenced was PBMCs. These receptors were taken from a woman aged 25 to 45 with multiple sclerosis. CDR3s include the opening cysteine and the closing phenylalanine or tryptophan. The order of the fields is CDR3 protein, CDR3 DNA, V gene, J gene, D gene, clone size. The D gene is left open where the match is weak. The size entry is marked missing in some rows and otherwise reads once, few, many or a size class.

CDR3aa: CAISESSQTGGNQYF
CDR3nt: TGTGCCATCAGTGAGTCGAGCCAGACCGGAGGTAACCAGTACTTC
v_gene: TRBV10-3
j_gene: TRBJ2-5
d_gene: .
abundance: .

CDR3aa: CSAFRASGGQGNEQFF
CDR3nt: TGCAGTGCTTTTAGGGCTAGCGGGGGTCAAGGGAATGAGCAGTTCTTC
v_gene: TRBV20-1
j_gene: TRBJ2-1
d_gene: TRBD2
abundance: many

CDR3aa: CATSRSGTSGRNEQFF
CDR3nt: TGTGCCACCAGCAGATCCGGGACTAGCGGGCGCAATGAGCAGTTCTTC
v_gene: TRBV24-1
j_gene: TRBJ2-1
d_gene: TRBD2
abundance: many

CDR3aa: CASTPAGRSYNEQFF
CDR3nt: TGTGCCAGCACCCCGGCGGGCAGGTCCTACAATGAGCAGTTCTTC
v_gene: TRBV6-5
j_gene: TRBJ2-1
d_gene: .
abundance: many

CDR3aa: CASHDRGGETQYF
CDR3nt: TGCGCCAGCCACGACAGGGGCGGAGAGACCCAGTACTTC
v_gene: TRBV5-1
j_gene: TRBJ2-5
d_gene: TRBD1
abundance: .

CDR3aa: CASSQANFFQGNTEAFF
CDR3nt: TGTGCCAGCAGCCAAGCTAATTTTTTTCAGGGGAACACTGAAGCTTTCTTT
v_gene: TRBV4-2
j_gene: TRBJ1-1
d_gene: .
abundance: many

CDR3aa: CARTGYSNQPQHF
CDR3nt: TGTGCCAGGACAGGTTATAGCAATCAGCCCCAGCATTTT
v_gene: TRBV18
j_gene: TRBJ1-5
d_gene: .
abundance: many

CDR3aa: CASSTRSSGNEQFF
CDR3nt: TGTGCCAGCAGTACTCGCTCTAGCGGCAATGAGCAGTTCTTC
v_gene: TRBV6-2/TRBV6-3
j_gene: TRBJ2-1
d_gene: TRBD2
abundance: few

CDR3aa: CASSLGRQGREKYF
CDR3nt: TGTGCCAGCAGCTTAGGGAGACAGGGGCGGGAGAAGTATTTT
v_gene: TRBV11-2
j_gene: TRBJ2-3
d_gene: .
abundance: .

CDR3aa: CASRGAGNTEAFF
CDR3nt: TGTGCCAGCAGGGGCGCGGGGAACACTGAAGCTTTCTTT
v_gene: TRBV12-3/TRBV12-4
j_gene: TRBJ1-1
d_gene: .
abundance: few

CDR3aa: CASSQFSFNTGELFF
CDR3nt: TGCGCCAGCAGTCAATTCAGCTTTAACACCGGGGAGCTGTTTTTT
v_gene: TRBV5-1
j_gene: TRBJ2-2
d_gene: .
abundance: many

CDR3aa: CSQGRDRGRETQYF
CDR3nt: TGCAGCCAGGGACGGGACAGGGGGCGAGAGACCCAGTACTTC
v_gene: TRBV20-1
j_gene: TRBJ2-5
d_gene: TRBD1
abundance: many

CDR3aa: CASSHRDNREKLFF
CDR3nt: TGTGCCAGCAGCCACAGGGACAATCGTGAAAAACTGTTTTTT
v_gene: TRBV14
j_gene: TRBJ1-4
d_gene: .
abundance: many

CDR3aa: CASSLGRGTQYF
CDR3nt: TGTGCCAGCAGCTTAGGGCGTGGGACCCAGTACTTC
v_gene: TRBV11-3
j_gene: TRBJ2-5
d_gene: .
abundance: few

CDR3aa: CASSNRGAWGSPLHF
CDR3nt: TGTGCCAGCAGCAATCGGGGGGCTTGGGGTTCACCCCTCCACTTT
v_gene: TRBV5-6
j_gene: TRBJ1-6
d_gene: .
abundance: many

CDR3aa: CASSRNPSSEQYF
CDR3nt: TGTGCCAGCTCGCGGAATCCCTCTAGCGAGCAGTACTTC
v_gene: TRBV18
j_gene: TRBJ2-7
d_gene: .
abundance: many